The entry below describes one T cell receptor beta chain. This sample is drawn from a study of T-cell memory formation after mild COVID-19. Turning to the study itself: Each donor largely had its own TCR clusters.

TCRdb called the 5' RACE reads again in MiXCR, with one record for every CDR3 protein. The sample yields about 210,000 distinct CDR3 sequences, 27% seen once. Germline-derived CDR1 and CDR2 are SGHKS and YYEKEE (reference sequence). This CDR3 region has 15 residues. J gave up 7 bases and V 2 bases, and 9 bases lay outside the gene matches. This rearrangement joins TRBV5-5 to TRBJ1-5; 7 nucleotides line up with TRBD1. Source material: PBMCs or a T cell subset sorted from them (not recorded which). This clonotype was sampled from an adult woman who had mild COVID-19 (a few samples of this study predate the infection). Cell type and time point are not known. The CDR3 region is CASSFDRGQAQPQHF. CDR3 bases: TGTGCCAGCAGCTTCGATAGAGGACAGGCACAGCCCCAGCATTTT.